A selection of T cell receptor beta chains follows, all from one sample in a study of blood T cell repertoires in COVID-19. Assay used: immunoSEQ multiplex PCR; TCRdb lists only in-frame clones, some missing. The sample lists 430,000 or so clones; around 87% were seen once. What was sequenced was PBMCs or T cells enriched from blood (not recorded which). All receptors derive from a woman aged 40 to 55 who had recovered from COVID-19. CDR3s leave out the opening cysteine and the closing phenylalanine or tryptophan.

j_call v_call cdr3_aa
TRBJ1-1 TRBV18 ASSPGQAEAF
TRBJ1-2 TRBV24-1 ATSDDGAGAIYGYT
TRBJ2-3 TRBV7-6 ASTLTPGQGGDTQY
TRBJ1-2 TRBV11-3 ASSPSTGGRGYT
TRBJ1-1 TRBV18 ASSPRQNTEAF
TRBJ2-7 TRBV19 ASSAFSGALPRKQY
TRBJ2-1 TRBV5-4 AQSTSAQSNEQF
TRBJ2-5 TRBV24-1 ATSDTQGASRGLETQY
TRBJ1-2 TRBV2 ASPNLLRQGLNYGYT
TRBJ1-4 TRBV27 ASSQDRGSNEKLF
TRBJ2-2 TRBV5-8 ASSLWVGSFTGELF
TRBJ1-1 TRBV7-9 ASSPLGGQGRLNTEAF
TRBJ2-1 TRBV7-2 ASSRPTVDNEQF
TRBJ2-3 TRBV9 ASSPSVGAPDTQY
TRBJ2-1 TRBV21-1 ASIAGKNEQF
TRBJ1-2 TRBV27 ASSFYRDTSYGYT
TRBJ1-5 TRBV24-1 ATSEQGHQPQH
TRBJ1-3 TRBV2 ASRRGISGNTIY
TRBJ2-7 TRBV18 ASSNDRGQRIEQY
TRBJ1-4 TRBV7-2 ASSPRAGSNEKLF
TRBJ2-7 TRBV6-5 ASSTPLAGVIEQY
TRBJ1-2 TRBV4-3 ASSQAIEIRYGYT
TRBJ1-3 TRBV13 ASSLLGGQGARGNTIY
TRBJ2-2 TRBV5-1 ASSPSGGRVAGELF
TRBJ2-3 TRBV5-6 ASSWGGRSTDTQY
TRBJ2-7 TRBV3-1/TRBV3-2 ASSQEIGTGYERY
TRBJ1-5 TRBV6-2/TRBV6-3 ASSPSDRGIQPQH
TRBJ2-5 TRBV7-2 ASSFQGGGETQY
TRBJ2-1 TRBV7-6 ASSPDSPFDNNEQF
TRBJ1-2 TRBV14 ASSQDGSRGRDRVANYGYT
TRBJ1-6 TRBV7-9 ASSLDRPASPLH
TRBJ2-7 TRBV6-2/TRBV6-3 ASSSFNLVRRPPVYEQY
TRBJ2-1 TRBV3-1/TRBV3-2 ASTWGGYNEQF
TRBJ2-7 TRBV7-8 ASSSPVGQEAYEQY
TRBJ2-3 TRBV4-2 ASSQGVAGGGTDTQY
TRBJ1-2 TRBV10-3 AISESPGQGAPYYGYT
TRBJ2-1 TRBV12-3/TRBV12-4 ATRTGSDEQF
TRBJ1-5 TRBV6-2/TRBV6-3 ASRYRGRHSNQPQH
TRBJ1-2 TRBV3-1/TRBV3-2 ASSQLHGAYGYT
TRBJ2-3 TRBV29-1 SVEDPQSTDTQY
TRBJ1-3 TRBV5-6 ASSLGVGNTIY
TRBJ1-2 TRBV4-3 ASSQDNSLRVNYGYT
TRBJ2-2 TRBV18 ASSPVKTSGSFTGELF
TRBJ1-5 TRBV4-2 ASSSPAGGPQH
TRBJ1-5 TRBV3-1/TRBV3-2 ASSQGWDRSRQPQH
TRBJ1-2 TRBV4-3 ASSPIGGESRGTYGYT
TRBJ1-5 TRBV6-2/TRBV6-3 ASSYPDRGVNQPQH
TRBJ1-6 TRBV5-8 ASSFKQGYNSPLH
TRBJ2-7 TRBV7-8 ASSLVQGASYEQY
TRBJ1-2 TRBV5-1 ASSLGQGLAYGYT
TRBJ1-4 TRBV4-1 ASSQSPTTNKKLF
TRBJ1-1 TRBV5-1 ASSPAEGVVTEAF